This is a list of T cell receptor beta chains from one sample in a study of T cell repertoires in cytomegalovirus infection. TCRdb re-derived calls from the reads in MiXCR, one entry per CDR3 protein. This sample has almost 500,000 distinct CDR3 sequences, with around 10% found just once. The sample taken for sequencing was PBMCs. These receptors were taken from a human donor in good health (CMV status not recorded). Some clones in this sample may be carry-over from other donors' samples. CDR3s include the opening cysteine and the closing phenylalanine or tryptophan.

>TRBJ2-1|TRBV5-1
CASSRPPVSEQFF
>TRBJ2-2|TRBV7-3
CASRGVNTGELFF
>TRBJ2-3|TRBV25-1
CASSEYPVDTDTQYF
>TRBJ2-2|TRBV7-2
CASSHHRGLWTGELFF
>TRBJ2-1|TRBV6-1
CASKGTSYNEQFF
>TRBJ2-1|TRBV12-3/TRBV12-4
CASSSGLAGVFSDEQFF
>TRBJ1-2|TRBV20-1
CSAIRRRGRDGYTF
>TRBJ1-1|TRBV20-1
CSARRTENTEAFF
>TRBJ1-5|TRBV5-6
CASSHAGGNQPQHF
>TRBJ1-5|TRBV2
CASKKGGTGGNQPQHF
>TRBJ2-1|TRBV12-3/TRBV12-4
CASSLDQGYEQFF
>TRBJ1-1|TRBV12-3/TRBV12-4
CASGSTRGTEAFF
>TRBJ2-4|TRBV7-9
CASSSWTGNAKNIQYF
>TRBJ2-5|TRBV6-1
CASVRGQRETQYF
>TRBJ1-5|TRBV12-3/TRBV12-4
CTSSPQPSNQPQHF
>TRBJ2-5|TRBV5-1
CASSFGSGGETQYF
>TRBJ1-6|TRBV2
CASSEDRDSPLHF
>TRBJ2-7|TRBV20-1
CSAALGGKSHEQYF
>TRBJ1-5|TRBV18
CASSPESDQPQHF
>TRBJ1-1|TRBV28
CASSLNTDTEAFF
>TRBJ2-1|TRBV6-1
CASNGRDPLSYNEQFF
>TRBJ1-5|TRBV6-1
CASSEPKEKYSNQPQHF
>TRBJ1-1|TRBV7-9
CASSLQGLSTEAFF
>TRBJ2-1|TRBV6-6
CASSSTSVYEQFF
>TRBJ2-1|TRBV28
CASSLRATGARRNEQFF
>TRBJ1-2|TRBV12-3/TRBV12-4
CASLNPGQENYGYTF
>TRBJ2-1|TRBV27
CASGTSFEQFF
>TRBJ1-5|TRBV6-2/TRBV6-3
CASSYFRQIHNQPQHF
>TRBJ2-5|TRBV19
CASTRLAGVGETQYF
>TRBJ1-5|TRBV30
CALDGGSNQPQHF
>TRBJ2-5|TRBV20-1
CSAYATGDYVETQYF
>TRBJ2-1|TRBV19
CASSFAGGPHEQFF
>TRBJ2-5|TRBV2
CASSDGGRGETQYF
>TRBJ2-3|TRBV2
CASGGTSGGFSDTQYF
>TRBJ2-1|TRBV7-2
CASSLVGTMSSYNEQFF
>TRBJ1-6|TRBV6-5
CASSYSSRGGTPLHF
>TRBJ2-3|TRBV5-4
CASSRTESTDTQYF
>TRBJ2-1|TRBV30
CASSSSPTGRNEQFF
>TRBJ1-5|TRBV7-9
CASSLAGVGQPQHF
>TRBJ2-1|TRBV7-9
CASSLTPRGHYNEQFF
>TRBJ2-1|TRBV7-9
CASSLAPGEQFF
>TRBJ1-5|TRBV20-1
CSARDPGLGQPQHF
>TRBJ1-1|TRBV12-5
CAGGGGLNTEAFF
>TRBJ2-7|TRBV7-2
CASSRPSGRGYEQYF
>TRBJ2-7|TRBV3-1
CASSQLGSYEQYF
>TRBJ2-5|TRBV20-1
CSARDDPSGPAGETQYF